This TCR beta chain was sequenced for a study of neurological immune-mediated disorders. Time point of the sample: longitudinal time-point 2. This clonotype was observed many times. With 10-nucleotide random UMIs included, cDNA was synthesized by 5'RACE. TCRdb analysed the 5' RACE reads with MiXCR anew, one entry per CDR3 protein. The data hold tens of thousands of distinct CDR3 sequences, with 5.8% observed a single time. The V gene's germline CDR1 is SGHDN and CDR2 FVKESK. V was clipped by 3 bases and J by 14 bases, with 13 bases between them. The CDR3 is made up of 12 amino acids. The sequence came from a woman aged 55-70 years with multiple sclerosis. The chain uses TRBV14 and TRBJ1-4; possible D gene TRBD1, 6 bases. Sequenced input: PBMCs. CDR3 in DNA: TGTGCCAGCAGCCAGCCACCGGGACATCTGTTTTTT. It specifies CASSQPPGHLFF. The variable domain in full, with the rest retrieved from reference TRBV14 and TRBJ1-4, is EAGVTQFPSHSVIEKGQTVTLRCDPISGHDNLYWYRRVMGKEIKFLLHFVKESKQDESGMPNNRFLAERTGGTYSTLKVQPAELEDSGVYFCASSQPPGHLFFGSGTQLSVL.